A single sample is the source of the 20 T cell receptor beta chains below, sequenced in a study of T-cell memory formation after mild COVID-19. TCRdb processed the 5' RACE reads anew with MiXCR; each CDR3 protein has one entry. The profile shows more than 450,000 distinct CDR3 sequences, more than 15% of them singletons. Input material: PBMCs or a T cell subset sorted from them (not recorded which). These receptors were collected from an adult woman who had mild COVID-19 (a few samples of this study predate the infection). Cell type and time point are not known.

V gene TRBV7-2 combines with J gene TRBJ2-3, with D perhaps TRBD1 (6 bases). Trimming pared 1 base from V and 1 base from J, leaving 9 bases between. This CDR3 contains 15 residues. In germline, CDR1 is SGHTA, CDR2 FQGNSA. The chain's CDR3 is CASSLVGARTDTQYF. The DNA of the CDR3 is TGTGCCAGCAGCTTAGTGGGGGCCCGCACAGATACGCAGTATTTT.

This clonotype has only a few counts. J is TRBJ2-7 and V is TRBV20-1; 9 bases map to TRBD2. The V gene end was trimmed by 5 bases and the J gene end by 0 bases; junction bases not matched to a gene: 11. In germline, CDR1 is DFQATT, CDR2 SNEGSKA (reference sequence). This CDR3 contains 16 residues. DNA of the CDR3: TGCAGTGCTCCGGGACTAGCACCAGGGGCCTCCTACGAGCAGTACTTC. Its translation: CSAPGLAPGASYEQYF.

This clonotype has just a few counts. The V and J genes are TRBV6-2 or TRBV6-3 and TRBJ2-4, with D possibly being TRBD2 (5 bases). This CDR3 is 16 amino acids long. Germline CDR1 MNHEY, CDR2 SVGEGT. V lost 5 bases and J 2 bases, leaving 16 bases between the germline ends. This chain's CDR3 is CASSPTFTRTKNIQYF. The CDR3 nucleotides are TGTGCCAGCAGTCCGACTTTTACTAGGACCAAAAACATTCAGTACTTC.

This clonotype was picked up a small number of times. J is TRBJ1-1 and V is TRBV20-1; a possible D gene is TRBD1 (5 bases). Germline CDR1 and CDR2: DFQATT and SNEGSKA (reference sequence). CDR3 length: 11 amino acids. Trimming left V 3 bases short and J 8 bases short, with 10 bases between. CDR3 bases: TGCAGTGCTAGTGCAGGGTCCGAAGCTTTCTTT. This codes for CSASAGSEAFF.

In its sample, this clonotype was seen a few times. This chain uses TRBV7-2 with TRBJ2-2; 12 positions agree with TRBD2. Germline V lookup: CDR1 SGHTA, CDR2 FQGNSA. There are 17 residues in the CDR3. J was trimmed by 6 bases and V by 5 bases; bases with no gene match: 10. CDR3 amino acids: CASSPGTSGQGAGELFF. In nucleotides, the CDR3 is TGTGCCAGCAGCCCAGGGACTAGCGGGCAGGGGGCCGGGGAGCTGTTTTTT.

V and J are TRBV30 and TRBJ1-1; no clear D. Deletions cut 0 bases from V and 6 bases from J, with 17 bases between. The V gene's germline CDR1 is GTSNPN and CDR2 SVGIG (reference sequence). The CDR3 loop spans 15 amino acids. The CDR3 DNA sequence: TGTGCCTGGAGTGTGAGGGATCGCCGAACAGCTGAAGCTTTCTTT. Its translation is CAWSVRDRRTAEAFF.

This chain's CDR3 is CSARDQGDTEAFF. The CDR3, as DNA: TGCAGTGCTAGAGACCAGGGAGACACTGAAGCTTTCTTT. This chain connects TRBV20-1 to TRBJ1-1; D possibly corresponds to TRBD1 (5 bases). The CDR3 sequence is 13 residues long. Germline V gives CDR1 DFQATT, CDR2 SNEGSKA (reference sequence). Trimming took off 0 bases at V and 3 bases at J, with 8 bases between the two ends.

This sequence joins TRBV24-1 and TRBJ2-3; the match to TRBD2 covers 8 bases. The CDR3 consists of 14 residues. V was pared by 7 bases and J by 3 bases, with 5 bases of the junction left unmatched. Germline V lookup: CDR1 KGHDR, CDR2 SFDVKD. CDR3 loop: CATSPVAGTDTQYF. DNA for the CDR3: TGTGCCACCAGCCCGGTAGCGGGGACAGATACGCAGTATTTT.

The chain combines TRBV18 with TRBJ1-1, with no clear D. The length of the CDR3 is 13 residues. Germline CDR1 reads KGHSH; CDR2 reads LQKENI. Trimming shortened V by 3 bases and J by 8 bases, and 13 bases separated the two germline ends. As DNA, the CDR3 is TGTGCCAGCTCACCCATAGGGCATTTGGAAGCTTTCTTT. It is translated as CASSPIGHLEAFF.

This clonotype was counted between two and nine times. The CDR3 reads CASSLRRDRGVSGANVLTF. CDR3 nucleotide sequence: TGTGCCAGCAGCTTAAGAAGGGACAGGGGGGTCTCTGGGGCCAACGTCCTGACTTTC. The J gene is TRBJ2-6, the V gene TRBV11-2; 11 nucleotides line up with TRBD1. The junction had 6 bases not matched to a gene; V was cut back by 2 bases and J by 0 bases. Germline lookup yields CDR1 SGHAT and CDR2 FQNNGV. This CDR3 is built from 19 residues.

The chain combines TRBV27 with TRBJ1-6; D remains unclear. Germline lookup yields CDR1 MNHEY and CDR2 SMNVEV (reference sequence). This CDR3 has 17 residues. V lost 6 bases, J lost 3 bases, and 18 bases lay in between. CDR3 protein: CASSSSPVANYNSPLHF. CDR3 coding DNA: TGTGCCAGCAGCTCATCCCCGGTGGCGAACTATAATTCACCCCTCCACTTT.

This clonotype was seen a few times. The V call is TRBV20-1, the J call TRBJ2-1; 7 nucleotides line up with TRBD1. V dropped 5 bases and J dropped 4; count of bases not matched to a gene: 5. The CDR3 loop spans 13 amino acids. Germline V gene data show CDR1 as DFQATT and CDR2 as SNEGSKA (reference sequence). The CDR3 DNA is TGCAGTGCTTACGGGACAGCATACAATGAGCAGTTCTTC. This codes for CSAYGTAYNEQFF.

This clonotype has just a few counts. V and J are TRBV12-3 or TRBV12-4 and TRBJ2-7; either TRBD1 or TRBD2 may fit D (5 bases each). Trimming took off 1 base at V and 0 bases at J, with 10 bases between the two ends. CDR3 length: 15 residues. In nucleotides, the CDR3 is TGTGCCAGCAGTTTAGGGTGGGACGGCTCCTACGAGCAGTACTTC. Translating gives CASSLGWDGSYEQYF.

V gene TRBV10-3 combines with J gene TRBJ2-3, with TRBD2 identical over 8 bases. The ends lost 0 bases at V and 3 bases at J; junction bases unmatched: 5. The CDR3 loop spans 16 amino acids. Germline V lookup: CDR1 ENHRY, CDR2 SYGVKD. The CDR3 region is CAISESKRGSTDTQYF. CDR3 DNA sequence: TGTGCCATCAGTGAGTCGAAGCGGGGGTCGACAGATACGCAGTATTTT.

This chain joins TRBV12-3 or TRBV12-4 and TRBJ1-5; 7 nucleotides line up with TRBD1. The CDR3 totals 15 residues. V dropped 4 bases and J dropped 1; count of bases not matched to a gene: 4. CDR3 in DNA: TGTGCCAGCAGTTACTCGGGACAGAGCAATCAGCCCCAGCATTTT. Protein product: CASSYSGQSNQPQHF.

The V and J genes are TRBV5-6 and TRBJ2-3; D possibly uses TRBD1 or TRBD2 (6 bases each). Trimming left V 4 bases short and J 8 bases short, with 17 bases between. CDR1 and CDR2 (germline): SGHDT, YYEEEE. This CDR3 spans 14 amino acids. The CDR3 is CASSLRGAKGTQYF. Here the CDR3 DNA reads TGTGCCAGCAGCCTAAGGGGGGCGAAGGGTACGCAGTATTTT.

This clonotype was seen only a few times. This chain joins TRBV6-6 and TRBJ2-1, with 9 nucleotides matching TRBD2. Germline CDR1 and CDR2: MNHNY and SVGAGI (reference sequence). This CDR3 has 16 residues. V trimming: 2 bases; J trimming: 8 bases; junction bases outside the gene matches: 10. The CDR3 DNA sequence: TGTGCCAGCAGTTACGACGTAGCGGGAGTGCCCCATGAGCAGTTCTTC. Its translation is CASSYDVAGVPHEQFF.

The rearrangement joins TRBV27 to TRBJ1-2; 11 bases align to TRBD1. This CDR3 is 14 amino acids long. Losses at the gene ends were 6 bases for V and 5 bases for J; bases not matched to a gene: 5. Germline lookup yields CDR1 MNHEY and CDR2 SMNVEV (reference sequence). The CDR3, as DNA: TGTGCCAGCAGATCGGACAGGGGGCTGTATGGCTACACCTTC. Its protein is CASRSDRGLYGYTF.

A few counts support this clonotype. This chain uses TRBV20-1 with TRBJ2-1; 11 bases agree with TRBD2. Germline CDR1 and CDR2: DFQATT and SNEGSKA (reference sequence). The CDR3 extends over 14 amino acids. Trimming removed 6 bases from V and 8 bases from J; junction bases left unmatched: 9. In DNA form, the CDR3 reads TGCAGTGCCGTAACTAGCGGGAGAGGTGATGAGCAGTTCTTC. Translation: CSAVTSGRGDEQFF.

The rearrangement links TRBV12-3 or TRBV12-4 to TRBJ2-7; 7 bases map to TRBD1. The CDR3 has 14 amino acids. V shed 5 bases, J shed 5 bases, and the junction held 9 bases outside the gene matches. For the CDR3, the DNA is TGTGCCAGCAGTCAGACAGGGCTGCACGACGAGCAGTACTTC. It translates to CASSQTGLHDEQYF.